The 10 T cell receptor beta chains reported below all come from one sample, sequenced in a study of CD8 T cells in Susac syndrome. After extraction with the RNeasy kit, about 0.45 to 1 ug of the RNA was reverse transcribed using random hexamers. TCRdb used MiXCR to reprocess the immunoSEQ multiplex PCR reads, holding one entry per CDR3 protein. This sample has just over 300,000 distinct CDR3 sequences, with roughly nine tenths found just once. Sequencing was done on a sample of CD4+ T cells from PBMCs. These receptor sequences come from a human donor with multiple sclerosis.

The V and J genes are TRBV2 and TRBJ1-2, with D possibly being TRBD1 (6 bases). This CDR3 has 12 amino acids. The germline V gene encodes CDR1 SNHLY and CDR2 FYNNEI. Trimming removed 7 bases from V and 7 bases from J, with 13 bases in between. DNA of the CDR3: TGTGCCAGCAAAGGGGGGAGCAGTGGCTACACCTTC. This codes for CASKGGSSGYTF.

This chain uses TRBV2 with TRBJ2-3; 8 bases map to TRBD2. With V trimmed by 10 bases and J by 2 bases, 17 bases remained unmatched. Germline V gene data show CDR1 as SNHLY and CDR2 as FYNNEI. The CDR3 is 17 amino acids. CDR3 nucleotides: TGTGCCATCAGAGGCCGGGTTCAGCGGGAGTTCACAGATACGCAGTATTTT. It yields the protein CAIRGRVQREFTDTQYF.

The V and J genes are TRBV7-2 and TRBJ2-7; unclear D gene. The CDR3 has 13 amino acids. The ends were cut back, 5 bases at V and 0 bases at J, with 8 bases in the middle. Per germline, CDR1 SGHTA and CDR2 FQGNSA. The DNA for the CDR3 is TGTGCCAGCAGCCGCCCCCGCTCCTACGAGCAGTACTTC. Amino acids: CASSRPRSYEQYF.

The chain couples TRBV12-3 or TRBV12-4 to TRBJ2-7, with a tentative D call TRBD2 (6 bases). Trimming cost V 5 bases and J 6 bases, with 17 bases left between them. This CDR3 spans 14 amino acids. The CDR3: CASSPGLALVEQYF. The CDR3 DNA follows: TGTGCCAGCAGTCCGGGACTCGCCCTCGTCGAGCAGTACTTC.

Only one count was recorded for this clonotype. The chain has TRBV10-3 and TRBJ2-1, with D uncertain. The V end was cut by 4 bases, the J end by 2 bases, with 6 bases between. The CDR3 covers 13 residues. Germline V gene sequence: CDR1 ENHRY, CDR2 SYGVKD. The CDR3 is CAISVETYNEQFF. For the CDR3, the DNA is TGTGCCATCAGTGTGGAGACCTACAATGAGCAGTTCTTC.

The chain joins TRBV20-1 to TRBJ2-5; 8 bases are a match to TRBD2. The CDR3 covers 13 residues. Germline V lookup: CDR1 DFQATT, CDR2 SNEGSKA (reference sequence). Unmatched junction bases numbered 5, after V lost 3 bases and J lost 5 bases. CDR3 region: CSARAAGVETQYF. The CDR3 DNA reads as TGCAGTGCTAGGGCAGCGGGGGTGGAGACCCAGTACTTC.

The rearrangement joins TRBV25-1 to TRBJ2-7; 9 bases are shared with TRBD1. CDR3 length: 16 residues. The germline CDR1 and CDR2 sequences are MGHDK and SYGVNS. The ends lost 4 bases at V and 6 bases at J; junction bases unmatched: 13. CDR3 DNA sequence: TGTGCCAGCAGTGCCTCTACCGGGACAGGGAGGGGCGAGCAGTACTTC. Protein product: CASSASTGTGRGEQYF.

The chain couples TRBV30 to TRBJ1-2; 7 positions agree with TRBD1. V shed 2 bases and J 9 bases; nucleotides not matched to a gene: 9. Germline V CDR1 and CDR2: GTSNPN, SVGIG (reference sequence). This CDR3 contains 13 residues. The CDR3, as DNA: TGTGCCTGGAGTCCAGGACAGGCCCGGCGCTACACCTTC. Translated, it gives CAWSPGQARRYTF.

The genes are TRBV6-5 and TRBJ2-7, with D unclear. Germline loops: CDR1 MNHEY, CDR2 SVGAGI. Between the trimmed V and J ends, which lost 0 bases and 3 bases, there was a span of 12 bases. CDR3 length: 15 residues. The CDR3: CASSYSSGSVYEQYF. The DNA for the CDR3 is TGTGCCAGCAGTTACTCCTCCGGGTCCGTCTACGAGCAGTACTTC.

The chain's CDR3 is CASSYSKGQGYEQFF. The CDR3, as DNA: TGTGCCAGCAGTTACTCGAAGGGACAGGGCTATGAGCAGTTCTTC. This rearrangement joins TRBV6-5 to TRBJ2-1, with 9 bases aligning to TRBD1. Germline-derived CDR1 and CDR2 are MNHEY and SVGAGI. After removal of 0 bases from V and 8 bases from J, the junction contained 5 bases not matched to a gene. The CDR3 runs to 15 residues.